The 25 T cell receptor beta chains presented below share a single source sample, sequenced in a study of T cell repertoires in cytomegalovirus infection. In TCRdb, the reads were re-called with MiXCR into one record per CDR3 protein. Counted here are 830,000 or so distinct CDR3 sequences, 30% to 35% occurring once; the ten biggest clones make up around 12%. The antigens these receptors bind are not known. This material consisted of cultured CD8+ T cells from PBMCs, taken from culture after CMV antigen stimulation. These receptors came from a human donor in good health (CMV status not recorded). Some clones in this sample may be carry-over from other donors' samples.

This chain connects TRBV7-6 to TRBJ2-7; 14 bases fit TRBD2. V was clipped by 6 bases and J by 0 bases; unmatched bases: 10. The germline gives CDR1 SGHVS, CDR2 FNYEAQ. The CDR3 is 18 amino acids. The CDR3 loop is CASSTGTSGGRSSYEQYF. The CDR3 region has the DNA TGTGCCAGCAGTACCGGGACTAGCGGGGGCCGGAGCTCCTACGAGCAGTACTTC.

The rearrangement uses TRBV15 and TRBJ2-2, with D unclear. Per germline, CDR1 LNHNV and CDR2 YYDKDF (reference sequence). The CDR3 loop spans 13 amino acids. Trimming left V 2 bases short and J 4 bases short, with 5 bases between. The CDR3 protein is CATSRWGTGELFF. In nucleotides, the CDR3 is TGTGCCACCAGCAGATGGGGCACCGGGGAGCTGTTTTTT.

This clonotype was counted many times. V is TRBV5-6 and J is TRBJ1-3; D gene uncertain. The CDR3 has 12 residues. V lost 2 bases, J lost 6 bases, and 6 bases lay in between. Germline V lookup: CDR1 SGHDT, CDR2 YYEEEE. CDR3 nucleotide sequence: TGTGCCAGCAGCTTCGTCGAAAACACCATATATTTT. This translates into CASSFVENTIYF.

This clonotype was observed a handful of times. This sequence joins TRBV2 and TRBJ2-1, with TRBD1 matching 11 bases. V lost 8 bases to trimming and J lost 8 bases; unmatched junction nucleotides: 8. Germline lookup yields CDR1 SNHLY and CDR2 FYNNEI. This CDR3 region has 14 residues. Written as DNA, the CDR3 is TGTGCCAGCGCCGCCGGGACAGGGGGGTATGAGCAGTTCTTC. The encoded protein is CASAAGTGGYEQFF.

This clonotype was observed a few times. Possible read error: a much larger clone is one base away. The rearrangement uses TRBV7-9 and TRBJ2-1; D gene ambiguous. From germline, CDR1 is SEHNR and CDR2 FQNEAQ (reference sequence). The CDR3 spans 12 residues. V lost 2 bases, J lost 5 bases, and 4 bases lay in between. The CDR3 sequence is CASSLKNNEQFF. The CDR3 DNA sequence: TGTGCCAGCAGCTTAAAGAACAATGAGCAGTTCTTC.

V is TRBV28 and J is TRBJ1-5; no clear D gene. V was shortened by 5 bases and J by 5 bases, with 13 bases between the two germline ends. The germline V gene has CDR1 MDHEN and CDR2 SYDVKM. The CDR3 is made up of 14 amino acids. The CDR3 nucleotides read TGTGCCAGCAGTCCCGACACTCTCTATCAGCCCCAGCATTTT. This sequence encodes CASSPDTLYQPQHF. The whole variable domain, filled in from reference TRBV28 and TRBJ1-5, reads DVKVTQSSRYLVKRTGEKVFLECVQDMDHENMFWYRQDPGLGLRLIYFSYDVKMKEKGDIPEGYSVSREKKERFSLILESASTNQTSMYLCASSPDTLYQPQHFGDGTRLSIL.

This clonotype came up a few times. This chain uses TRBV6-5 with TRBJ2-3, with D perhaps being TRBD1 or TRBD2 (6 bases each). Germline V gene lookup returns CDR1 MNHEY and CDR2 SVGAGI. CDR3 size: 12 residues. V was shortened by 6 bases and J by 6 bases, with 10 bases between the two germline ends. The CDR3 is CASSWRGDTQYF. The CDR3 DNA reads TGTGCCAGCAGCTGGAGGGGGGATACGCAGTATTTT.

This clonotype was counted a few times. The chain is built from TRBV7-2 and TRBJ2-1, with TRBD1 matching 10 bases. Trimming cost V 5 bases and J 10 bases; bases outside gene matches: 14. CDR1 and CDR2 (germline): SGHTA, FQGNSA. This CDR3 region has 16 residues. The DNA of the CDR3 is TGTGCCAGCAGCCCCCCCGGGACAGGGGCCTTGGGGGAGCAGTTCTTC. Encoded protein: CASSPPGTGALGEQFF.

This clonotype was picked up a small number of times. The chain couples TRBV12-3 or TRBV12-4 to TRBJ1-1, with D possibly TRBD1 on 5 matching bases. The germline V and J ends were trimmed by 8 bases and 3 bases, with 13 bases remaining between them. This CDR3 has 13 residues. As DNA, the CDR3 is TGTGCCAGCGCCAGATGGGGGGACACTGAAGCTTTCTTT. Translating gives CASARWGDTEAFF.

The CDR3 region is CASSREGTNTEAFF. DNA of the CDR3: TGTGCCAGTAGTAGGGAGGGGACCAACACTGAAGCTTTCTTT. The chain links TRBV19 to TRBJ1-1, with a tentative D call TRBD1 (5 bases). Germline CDR1 and CDR2: LNHDA and SQIVND (reference sequence). V lost 4 bases, J lost 2 bases, and 11 bases lay in between. This CDR3 region has 14 residues. The full variable domain, with the rest looked up from reference TRBV19 and TRBJ1-1, is DGGITQSPKYLFRKEGQNVTLSCEQNLNHDAMYWYRQDPGQGLRLIYYSQIVNDFQKGDIAEGYSVSREKKESFPLTVTSAQKNPTAFYLCASSREGTNTEAFFGQGTRLTVV.

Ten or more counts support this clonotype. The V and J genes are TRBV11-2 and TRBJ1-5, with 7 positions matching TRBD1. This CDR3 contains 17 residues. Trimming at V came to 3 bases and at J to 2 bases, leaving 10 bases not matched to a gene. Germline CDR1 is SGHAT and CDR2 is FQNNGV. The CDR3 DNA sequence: TGTGCCAGCAGCTTCCTTAACTGGGACAGAGGCAATCAGCCCCAGCATTTT. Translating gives CASSFLNWDRGNQPQHF.

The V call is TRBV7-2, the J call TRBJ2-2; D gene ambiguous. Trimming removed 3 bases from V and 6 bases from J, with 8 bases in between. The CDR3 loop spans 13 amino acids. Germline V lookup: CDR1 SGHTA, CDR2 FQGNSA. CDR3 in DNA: TGTGCCAGCAGCTTGGAGCGAGCCGGGGAGCTGTTTTTT. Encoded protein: CASSLERAGELFF.

The CDR3 here is CASYPVNEQYV. CDR3 DNA: TGTGCCAGTTATCCGGTAAACGAGCAGTACGTC. The chain carries TRBV11-3 and TRBJ2-7, with D uncertain. This CDR3 contains 11 residues. CDR1 is SGHNT, CDR2 YENEEA, per germline. Trimming pared 9 bases from V and 5 bases from J, leaving 11 bases between.

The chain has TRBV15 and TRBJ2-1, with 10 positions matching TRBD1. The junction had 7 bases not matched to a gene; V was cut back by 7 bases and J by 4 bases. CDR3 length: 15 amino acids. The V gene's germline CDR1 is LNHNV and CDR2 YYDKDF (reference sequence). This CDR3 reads CATTKDRGLYNEQFF. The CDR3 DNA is TGTGCCACCACTAAAGACAGGGGGCTTTACAATGAGCAGTTCTTC.

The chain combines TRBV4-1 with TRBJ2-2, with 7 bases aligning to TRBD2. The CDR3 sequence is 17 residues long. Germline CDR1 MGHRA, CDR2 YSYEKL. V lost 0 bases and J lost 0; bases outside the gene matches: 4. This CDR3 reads CASSQEIAGANTGELFF. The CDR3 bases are TGCGCCAGCAGCCAAGAAATAGCGGGCGCGAACACCGGGGAGCTGTTTTTT.

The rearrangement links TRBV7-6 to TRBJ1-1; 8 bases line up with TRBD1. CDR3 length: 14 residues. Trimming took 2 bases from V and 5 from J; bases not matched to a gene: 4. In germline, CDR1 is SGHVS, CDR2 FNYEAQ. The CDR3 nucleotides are TGTGCCAGCAGCTTAAAGGGACAGGTAACTGAAGCTTTCTTT. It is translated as CASSLKGQVTEAFF.

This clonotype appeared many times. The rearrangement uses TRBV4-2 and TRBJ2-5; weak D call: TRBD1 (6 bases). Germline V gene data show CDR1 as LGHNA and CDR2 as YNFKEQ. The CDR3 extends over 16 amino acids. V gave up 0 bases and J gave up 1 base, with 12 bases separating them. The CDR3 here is CASSQESTGIQETQYF. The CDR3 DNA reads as TGTGCCAGCAGCCAAGAAAGCACAGGGATCCAAGAGACCCAGTACTTC.

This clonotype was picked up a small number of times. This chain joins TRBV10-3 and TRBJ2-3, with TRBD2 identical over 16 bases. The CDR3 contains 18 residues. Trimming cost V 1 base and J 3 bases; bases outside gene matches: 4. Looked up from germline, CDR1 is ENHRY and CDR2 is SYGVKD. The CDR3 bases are TGTGCCATCAGTGAGTTCGGGACTAGCGGGGGGGCGACAGATACGCAGTATTTT. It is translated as CAISEFGTSGGATDTQYF.

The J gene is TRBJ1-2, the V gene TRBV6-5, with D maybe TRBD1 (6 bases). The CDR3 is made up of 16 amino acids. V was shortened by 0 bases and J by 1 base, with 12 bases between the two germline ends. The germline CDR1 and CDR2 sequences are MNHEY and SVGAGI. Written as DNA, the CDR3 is TGTGCCAGCAGTTACTCGATCTCAGGGGTTAACTATGGCTACACCTTC. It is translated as CASSYSISGVNYGYTF.

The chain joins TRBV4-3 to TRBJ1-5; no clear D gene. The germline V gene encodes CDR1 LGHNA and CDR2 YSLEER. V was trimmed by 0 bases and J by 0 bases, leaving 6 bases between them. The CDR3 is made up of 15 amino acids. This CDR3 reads CASSQDHSSNQPQHF. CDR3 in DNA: TGCGCCAGCAGCCAAGATCACTCTAGCAATCAGCCCCAGCATTTT.

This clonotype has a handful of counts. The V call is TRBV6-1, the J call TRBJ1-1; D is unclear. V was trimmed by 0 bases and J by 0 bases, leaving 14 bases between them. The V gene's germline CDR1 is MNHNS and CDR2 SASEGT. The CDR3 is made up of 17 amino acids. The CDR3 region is CASSEALWGKMNTEAFF. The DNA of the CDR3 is TGTGCCAGCAGTGAAGCGCTTTGGGGAAAAATGAACACTGAAGCTTTCTTT.

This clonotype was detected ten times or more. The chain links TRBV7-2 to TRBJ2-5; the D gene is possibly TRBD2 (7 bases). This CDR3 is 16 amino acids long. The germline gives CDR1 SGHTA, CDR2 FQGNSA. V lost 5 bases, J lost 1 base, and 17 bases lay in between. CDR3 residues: CASSPPLAGAQETQYF. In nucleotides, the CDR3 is TGTGCCAGCAGCCCTCCCCTGGCGGGGGCCCAAGAGACCCAGTACTTC. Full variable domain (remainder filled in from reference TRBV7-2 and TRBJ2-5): GAGVSQSPSNKVTEKGKDVELRCDPISGHTALYWYRQSLGQGLEFLIYFQGNSAPDKSGLPSDRFSAERTGGSVSTLTIQRTQQEDSAVYLCASSPPLAGAQETQYFGPGTRLLVL.

Here the CDR3 DNA reads TGTGCCAGCAGTTTTACAGGGGTCGGCGATACGCAGTATTTT. Protein: CASSFTGVGDTQYF. The rearrangement uses TRBV12-3 or TRBV12-4 and TRBJ2-3; 7 bases map to TRBD1. CDR3 length: 14 residues. The trim removed 3 bases at V and 6 bases at J, leaving 6 bases unmatched.

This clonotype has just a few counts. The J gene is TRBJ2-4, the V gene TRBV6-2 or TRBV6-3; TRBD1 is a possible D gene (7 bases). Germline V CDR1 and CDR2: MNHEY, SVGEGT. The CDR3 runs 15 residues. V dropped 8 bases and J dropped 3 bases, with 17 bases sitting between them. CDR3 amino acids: CASQARGVSKNIQYF. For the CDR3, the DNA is TGTGCCAGCCAAGCCAGGGGGGTCAGCAAAAACATTCAGTACTTC.

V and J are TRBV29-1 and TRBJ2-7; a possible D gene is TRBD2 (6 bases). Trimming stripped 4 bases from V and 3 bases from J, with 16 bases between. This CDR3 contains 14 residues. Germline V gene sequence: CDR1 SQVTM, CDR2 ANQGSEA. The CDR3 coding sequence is TGCAGCGTTGTTGGCGGGGAACTCCTCTACGAGCAGTACTTC. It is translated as CSVVGGELLYEQYF.